The 16 T cell receptor beta chains below all came from one sample that was sequenced in a study of regulatory T cells in long-lasting Graves disease. iRepertoire HTBI primers and Arm-PCR of CDR3 regions built TCR beta libraries. Via MiXCR, TCRdb re-called the multiplex PCR reads, giving one row per CDR3 protein. Of some 460,000 distinct CDR3 sequences in the sample, about a sixth are singletons; the top ten hold about 12%. Noted time point: newly diagnosed GD, antithyroid drugs for less than 3 months. RNA extracted from PBMCs served as the sequencing template. Another study also made use of these data, one on T cells in Graves' hyperthyroidism and ophthalmopathy.

The sample was peripheral blood mononuclear cells (PBMCs), taken at new diagnosis, from a patient treated with antithyroid drugs. The receptors shown here come from a middle-aged man with Graves disease.

This clonotype has only a few counts. V gene TRBV4-1 combines with J gene TRBJ1-5; D is uncertain. CDR1 and CDR2 from the germline V gene are MGHRA and YSYEKL. This CDR3 comprises 16 residues. Trimming removed 3 bases from V and 0 bases from J, with 12 bases in between. CDR3 sequence reads: CASSHKGGYSNQPQHF. The CDR3 DNA is TGCGCCAGCAGCCACAAGGGAGGCTATAGCAATCAGCCCCAGCATTTT.

Only a few counts were recorded for this clonotype. This chain uses TRBV27 with TRBJ2-2, with 7 nucleotides matching TRBD1. This CDR3 comprises 15 residues. V was pared by 5 bases and J by 5 bases, with 8 bases of the junction left unmatched. CDR1 and CDR2 (germline): MNHEY, SMNVEV (reference sequence). The CDR3 here is CASSLHPRGTGELFF. The CDR3 region has the DNA TGTGCCAGCAGTCTACACCCCAGGGGGACCGGGGAGCTGTTTTTT.

This clonotype was counted a few times. The V and J genes are TRBV7-9 and TRBJ2-1; D may be TRBD1 (5 bases). The CDR3 has 15 residues. V gave up 2 bases and J gave up 4 bases, with 12 bases separating them. Germline loops: CDR1 SEHNR, CDR2 FQNEAQ (reference sequence). The CDR3 coding sequence is TGTGCCAGCAGCTTAACGGGCAGGGCGTACAATGAGCAGTTCTTC. Translated, it gives CASSLTGRAYNEQFF.

In this sample, this clonotype turned up a few times. A much larger clone lies one base from this, so it may be a read error. The chain has TRBV28 and TRBJ2-7; 8 bases line up with TRBD1. The length of the CDR3 is 14 residues. Looked up from germline, CDR1 is MDHEN and CDR2 is SYDVKM. V lost 5 bases and J lost 5; bases outside the gene matches: 8. The CDR3 nucleotides are TGTGCCAGCAGTGGAGACAGGGGAGGACACGAGCAGTACTTC. The encoded protein is CASSGDRGGHEQYF.

This clonotype came up a few times. The chain couples TRBV4-2 to TRBJ1-1; no clear D gene. Germline CDR1 is LGHNA and CDR2 is YNFKEQ. The V end lost 4 bases, the J end lost 3 bases, and 15 bases lay between the germline ends. The CDR3 totals 15 residues. The chain's CDR3 is CASSPKLVADTEAFF. As DNA, the CDR3 is TGTGCCAGCAGCCCCAAGTTGGTAGCAGACACTGAAGCTTTCTTT.

This clonotype was seen repeatedly, ten times or more. The rearrangement uses TRBV30 and TRBJ2-2, with D possibly TRBD2 on 5 matching bases. The CDR3 loop spans 14 amino acids. The V and J ends lost 0 bases and 4 bases respectively, with 9 bases between them. Per the germline V gene, CDR1 is GTSNPN and CDR2 is SVGIG (reference sequence). The CDR3 region has the DNA TGTGCCTGGAGTGTAGTACGGGGCACCGGGGAGCTGTTTTTT. Protein sequence: CAWSVVRGTGELFF.

This clonotype was recorded many times. In nucleotides, the CDR3 is TGTGCCAGCAGCCCTCGAGTCCAAGAGACCCAGTACTTC. It translates to CASSPRVQETQYF. The chain is built from TRBV11-2 and TRBJ2-5, with no clear D. Germline V gives CDR1 SGHAT, CDR2 FQNNGV. V shed 5 bases and J shed 1 base, with 8 bases lying between them. There are 13 residues in the CDR3.

This clonotype has a handful of counts. The chain combines TRBV5-1 with TRBJ2-5; D perhaps matches TRBD1 (6 bases). CDR3 size: 13 residues. The V and J ends lost 6 bases and 4 bases respectively, with 13 bases between them. CDR1 is SGHRS, CDR2 YFSETQ, per germline. CDR3: CASNSGERETQYF. As DNA, the CDR3 is TGCGCCAGCAATTCAGGGGAGCGAGAGACCCAGTACTTC.

This sequence joins TRBV27 and TRBJ2-1; the match to TRBD2 covers 8 bases. V lost 3 bases to trimming and J lost 8 bases; unmatched junction nucleotides: 9. Per germline, CDR1 MNHEY and CDR2 SMNVEV (reference sequence). This CDR3 is built from 15 residues. DNA of the CDR3: TGTGCCAGCAGTTTTGCGACGGCGGGAGGCGATGAGCAGTTCTTC. This translates into CASSFATAGGDEQFF.

About this clonotype: This could be a read error, since a much larger clone is one nucleotide away. The J gene is TRBJ2-1, the V gene TRBV7-2; D is ambiguous. V shed 1 base and J shed 8 bases, with 18 bases lying between them. Germline V gene lookup returns CDR1 SGHTA and CDR2 FQGNSA. The CDR3 spans 16 residues. CDR3 DNA sequence: TGTGCCAGCAGCTTAGTCTTACTTAGTGAATACTATGAGCAGTTCTTC. Protein: CASSLVLLSEYYEQFF.

This clonotype was seen a few times. V and J are TRBV12-3 or TRBV12-4 and TRBJ2-2; D is perhaps TRBD1 (6 bases). The CDR3 covers 15 residues. The germline V and J ends were trimmed by 3 bases and 1 base, with 9 bases remaining between them. The CDR3 loop reads CASSFRGRNTGELFF. In DNA, the CDR3 is TGTGCCAGCAGTTTTAGGGGGAGGAACACCGGGGAGCTGTTTTTT.

This clonotype was observed many times. The chain joins TRBV10-3 to TRBJ2-7; D is ambiguous. V lost 3 bases to trimming and J lost 2 bases, with 8 bases between them. Germline CDR1 reads ENHRY; CDR2 reads SYGVKD. CDR3 length: 13 amino acids. CDR3 in DNA: TGTGCCATCAGTGACCCGCCGGCCTACGAGCAGTACTTC. Translated: CAISDPPAYEQYF.

A note on this clonotype: A single base separates this from a much larger clone, so it may be a read error. This sequence joins TRBV12-3 or TRBV12-4 and TRBJ2-7; TRBD1 might be the D (6 bases). The V end lost 4 bases, the J end lost 6 bases, and 16 bases lay between the germline ends. CDR3 length: 14 amino acids. CDR3: CASSSEGRGGEQYF. The CDR3 region has the DNA TGTGCCAGCAGTTCAGAGGGTAGAGGGGGCGAGCAGTACTTC.

This clonotype was observed a few times. The rearrangement uses TRBV12-3 or TRBV12-4 and TRBJ2-1; 13 bases are a match to TRBD2. The CDR3 spans 21 residues. Trimming at V came to 4 bases and at J to 3 bases, leaving 18 bases not matched to a gene. CDR3 DNA: TGTGCCAGCAGTTCAACCGCGGGACTAGCGGGAACTATGGGGAGCTACAATGAGCAGTTCTTC. Encoded protein: CASSSTAGLAGTMGSYNEQFF.

This clonotype was counted many times. The V call is TRBV24-1, the J call TRBJ2-7; 9 bases are shared with TRBD1. CDR3 length equals 17 residues. Germline V gene data show CDR1 as KGHDR and CDR2 as SFDVKD. The V and J ends lost 3 bases and 1 base, in that order; junction bases with no gene match: 9. In DNA form, the CDR3 reads TGTGCCACCAGTGATACCCCGGGACAGGGTAGATCCTACGAGCAGTACTTC. It translates to CATSDTPGQGRSYEQYF.

This rearrangement joins TRBV6-1 to TRBJ2-7; no clear D. Trimming removed 7 bases from V and 3 bases from J, with 10 bases in between. Germline V gene sequence: CDR1 MNHNS, CDR2 SASEGT. The length of the CDR3 is 12 residues. The CDR3 DNA reads as TGTGCCAGCAATGGGCCAGGCTACGAGCAGTACTTC. It codes for CASNGPGYEQYF.